Below are 19 T cell receptor beta chains sequenced from a single sample in a study of T-cell memory formation after mild COVID-19. TCRdb re-called the 5' RACE reads with MiXCR, one entry per CDR3 protein. The sample shows some 150,000 distinct CDR3 sequences, 14% to 15% of them seen only once. Sequenced material: PBMCs or a T cell subset sorted from them (not recorded which). All receptors come from an adult woman who had mild COVID-19 (a few samples of this study predate the infection). Cell type and time point are not known.

This clonotype was picked up a small number of times. The gene calls are TRBV9 and TRBJ1-2; D gene ambiguous. The CDR3 has 13 amino acids. CDR1 SGDLS and CDR2 YYNGEE come from the germline V gene. Trimming removed 1 base at V and 3 bases at J, with 7 bases between. DNA of the CDR3: TGTGCCAGCAGCGTATCCAGAGACTATGGCTACACCTTC. This gives the protein CASSVSRDYGYTF.

The chain joins TRBV12-3 or TRBV12-4 to TRBJ2-3; D unresolved. With 4 bases removed from V and 2 bases from J, the gap between germline ends came to 10 bases. CDR3 length: 14 amino acids. The CDR3 loop reads CASSSTVFTDTQYF. As DNA, the CDR3 is TGTGCCAGCAGTTCCACGGTCTTCACAGATACGCAGTATTTT.

The table lists this clonotype with a few counts. The chain carries TRBV15 and TRBJ1-5, with D hard to call. CDR1 and CDR2 (germline): LNHNV, YYDKDF (reference sequence). This CDR3 spans 15 amino acids. V lost 1 base, J lost 8 bases, and 15 bases lay in between. This CDR3 is CATSRVGSGREPQHF. In DNA, the CDR3 is TGTGCCACCAGCAGAGTTGGATCGGGAAGGGAGCCCCAGCATTTT.

The chain employs TRBV3-1 and TRBJ2-7; D is unclear. The V gene lost 2 bases and the J gene lost 2 bases, with 13 bases spanning the gap. The germline gives CDR1 LGHDT, CDR2 YNNKEL (reference sequence). The CDR3 totals 15 residues. CDR3: CASSQLGRPAYEQYF. CDR3 bases: TGTGCCAGCAGCCAACTTGGCAGGCCGGCCTACGAGCAGTACTTC.

V and J are TRBV7-8 and TRBJ2-3; 13 nucleotides match TRBD2. Trimming took 5 bases from V and 2 from J; bases not matched to a gene: 7. CDR3 length: 17 residues. CDR1 is SGHVS, CDR2 FQNEAQ, per germline. The CDR3 DNA sequence: TGTGCCAGCAGCACCGGGACTAGCGGGGACCCCACAGATACGCAGTATTTT. Translation gives CASSTGTSGDPTDTQYF.

This clonotype has a handful of counts. The chain couples TRBV9 to TRBJ2-1, with 10 bases aligning to TRBD2. The germline gives CDR1 SGDLS, CDR2 YYNGEE. This CDR3 comprises 16 residues. With 3 bases clipped from V and 5 bases from J, the junction kept 8 bases outside the gene matches. CDR3 amino acids: CASSASGLAAHNEQFF. The CDR3, as DNA: TGTGCCAGCAGCGCGAGCGGACTAGCGGCGCACAATGAGCAGTTCTTC.

The J gene is TRBJ2-5, the V gene TRBV5-4; 10 positions match TRBD1. The CDR3 runs to 17 residues. V gave up 3 bases and J gave up 4 bases; unmatched junction bases: 12. Germline V lookup: CDR1 SGHNT, CDR2 YYREEE (reference sequence). The CDR3, as DNA: TGTGCCAGCAGCTCCCCGGGACAGGGGATAAGGCTAGAGACCCAGTACTTC. Protein sequence: CASSSPGQGIRLETQYF.

V gene TRBV5-6 combines with J gene TRBJ2-7, with D maybe TRBD1 (6 bases). The CDR3 is 16 amino acids. Germline V gene sequence: CDR1 SGHDT, CDR2 YYEEEE. V shed 2 bases and J shed 0 bases, with 15 bases lying between them. CDR3 in amino acids: CASSLDGQWSSYEQYF. CDR3 coding DNA: TGTGCCAGCAGCTTAGACGGACAGTGGAGCTCCTACGAGCAGTACTTC.

This clonotype has a handful of counts. The rearrangement joins TRBV30 to TRBJ2-1; 8 bases line up with TRBD2. Germline assignment: CDR1 GTSNPN and CDR2 SVGIG (reference sequence). This CDR3 contains 16 residues. The V segment lost 2 bases and the J segment 6 bases; nucleotides outside the gene matches: 12. The CDR3 nucleotides read TGTGCCTGGAGTCCCCAACTAGCGGCGAACACCAATGAGCAGTTCTTC. The encoded protein is CAWSPQLAANTNEQFF.

The chain carries TRBV20-1 and TRBJ2-1; the D is unclear. The germline V gene has CDR1 DFQATT and CDR2 SNEGSKA (reference sequence). CDR3 length: 14 amino acids. Trimming cost V 3 bases and J 0 bases, with 9 bases left between them. The CDR3 sequence: CSARLQSSYNEQFF. The DNA of the CDR3 is TGCAGTGCTAGGCTTCAGAGCTCCTACAATGAGCAGTTCTTC.

This clonotype has just a few counts. The V and J genes are TRBV19 and TRBJ2-7; 9 bases fit TRBD2. Germline V gives CDR1 LNHDA, CDR2 SQIVND (reference sequence). This CDR3 is built from 16 residues. With 5 bases clipped from V and 7 bases from J, the junction kept 15 bases outside the gene matches. The CDR3 sequence is CASSPDSGSRLGEQYF. The CDR3 DNA reads as TGTGCCAGTAGTCCCGATAGCGGGAGCCGCCTAGGGGAGCAGTACTTC.

This clonotype was counted only a few times. For the CDR3, the DNA is TGTGCCACCGAGCCGAGCGGGAGCGCTAGCACAGATACGCAGTATTTT. Translating it yields CATEPSGSASTDTQYF. The genes are TRBV7-6 and TRBJ2-3; TRBD2 matches 8 bases. V lost 10 bases, J lost 0 bases, and 12 bases stayed unmatched. There are 16 residues in the CDR3. Germline CDR1 and CDR2: SGHVS and FNYEAQ.

This clonotype was picked up a small number of times. V and J are TRBV9 and TRBJ1-1, with 8 bases matching TRBD1. The germline V gene encodes CDR1 SGDLS and CDR2 YYNGEE. This CDR3 contains 15 residues. The V segment lost 3 bases and the J segment 0 bases; nucleotides outside the gene matches: 4. Written as DNA, the CDR3 is TGTGCCAGCAGCGCGGTGACAGGGGTGAACACTGAAGCTTTCTTT. Amino acid sequence: CASSAVTGVNTEAFF.

V gene TRBV9 combines with J gene TRBJ2-1, with D unresolved. The CDR3 loop spans 15 amino acids. V gave up 3 bases and J gave up 9 bases, with 19 bases separating them. Germline CDR1 is SGDLS and CDR2 is YYNGEE. For the CDR3, the DNA is TGTGCCAGCAGCGCCACCTCTAGGTCCCCCGGTGAGCAGTTCTTC. This codes for CASSATSRSPGEQFF.

This clonotype was counted only a few times. V and J are TRBV4-1 and TRBJ1-1; D is ambiguous. Germline CDR1 MGHRA, CDR2 YSYEKL. The germline V and J ends were trimmed by 3 bases and 1 base, with 6 bases remaining between them. The length of the CDR3 is 13 residues. DNA of the CDR3: TGCGCCAGCAGCCACGTCCAGAACACTGAAGCTTTCTTT. Translated: CASSHVQNTEAFF.

There are many counts of this clonotype. V is TRBV4-3 and J is TRBJ2-5; possible D gene TRBD2, 5 bases. The CDR3 is 13 amino acids. Germline V gene sequence: CDR1 LGHNA, CDR2 YSLEER. V was pared by 0 bases and J by 4 bases, with 6 bases between. The CDR3 is CASSQDEGETQYF. CDR3 coding DNA: TGCGCCAGCAGCCAAGATGAGGGAGAGACCCAGTACTTC.

There are a few counts of this clonotype. The V and J genes are TRBV4-1 and TRBJ2-1; no definite D call. The V gene lost 3 bases and the J gene lost 7 bases, with 19 bases spanning the gap. Germline lookup yields CDR1 MGHRA and CDR2 YSYEKL. This CDR3 comprises 16 residues. The CDR3 sequence: CASSHESRTRGNEQFF. CDR3 sequence (DNA): TGCGCCAGCAGCCATGAATCACGGACGCGTGGGAATGAGCAGTTCTTC.

This clonotype was counted only a few times. The V and J genes are TRBV7-6 and TRBJ2-5; D remains ambiguous. The CDR3 length is 14 residues. Germline V gene sequence: CDR1 SGHVS, CDR2 FNYEAQ. The V end lost 2 bases, the J end lost 5 bases, and 12 bases lay between the germline ends. The CDR3 reads CASSLSQRGETQYF. In nucleotides, the CDR3 is TGTGCCAGCAGCTTAAGTCAGCGTGGGGAGACCCAGTACTTC.

The rearrangement joins TRBV29-1 to TRBJ2-1; possibly TRBD1 for D (6 bases). V was cut by 4 bases and J by 8 bases, with 21 bases left in between. The CDR3 has 15 residues. CDR1 and CDR2 (germline): SQVTM, ANQGSEA. CDR3 residues: CSVVGAETLGDEQFF. In DNA, the CDR3 is TGCAGCGTTGTGGGGGCCGAAACCCTGGGCGATGAGCAGTTCTTC.